The 32 T cell receptor beta chains below come from one sample, sequenced in a study of shared clonotypes between healthy human individuals. Assay used: immunoSEQ multiplex PCR; TCRdb lists only in-frame clones, some missing. The table records more than 2 million clones, about 95% of them present only once. The sequencing input was naive CD4+ T cells sorted from blood. The sample's subset: CD45RA+ positively selected. All receptors derive from a man in his late teens or twenties in good health.

This clone was counted a single time. CDR3 nucleotide sequence: TGTGCCAGCTCACCACTTGTTAGCGGGAGACGTCGGAGCACAGATACGCAGTATTTT. It translates to CASSPLVSGRRRSTDTQYF. V usage is TRBV18 and J usage is TRBJ2-3; TRBD2 agrees at 9 bases. Germline V gene lookup returns CDR1 KGHSH and CDR2 LQKENI. With 1 base clipped from V and 0 bases from J, the junction kept 11 bases outside the gene matches. The CDR3 has 19 amino acids.

A word on this clone: This sample includes further DNA sequences coding for the same CDR3. The CDR3 DNA sequence: TGCGCCAGCAGCAGGACTAGCGGGAGCTGGGACAATGAGCAGTTCTTC. Its translation: CASSRTSGSWDNEQFF. The V gene is TRBV5-1, the J gene TRBJ2-1; 13 nucleotides agree with TRBD2. There are 16 residues in the CDR3. V lost 4 bases and J lost 5; bases outside the gene matches: 6. Germline V gene data show CDR1 as SGHRS and CDR2 as YFSETQ.

Here the CDR3 reads CASSQRRGENQPQHF. In nucleotides, the CDR3 is TGTGCCAGCAGCCAAAGGAGAGGGGAGAATCAGCCCCAGCATTTT. The chain carries TRBV7-2 and TRBJ1-5, with D tentatively TRBD1 (5 bases). Germline loops: CDR1 SGHTA, CDR2 FQGNSA. The CDR3 is made up of 15 amino acids. Deletions cut 5 bases from V and 4 bases from J, with 15 bases between.

V and J are TRBV2 and TRBJ1-2; D not certain. V lost 8 bases to trimming and J lost 6 bases, with 13 bases between them. Per germline, CDR1 SNHLY and CDR2 FYNNEI. The CDR3 runs 12 residues. CDR3 amino acids: CASRQTGDGYTF. The CDR3 nucleotides read TGTGCCAGCCGGCAGACCGGGGATGGCTACACCTTC. The full variable domain, its missing parts supplied by reference TRBV2 and TRBJ1-2, is EPEVTQTPSHQVTQMGQEVILRCVPISNHLYFYWYRQILGQKVEFLVSFYNNEISEKSEIFDDQFSVERPDGSNFTLKIRSTKLEDSAMYFCASRQTGDGYTFGSGTRLTVV.

This rearrangement joins TRBV18 to TRBJ1-2; weak D call: TRBD1 (5 bases). The V gene lost 4 bases and the J gene lost 3 bases, with 9 bases spanning the gap. The CDR3 has 13 amino acids. The V gene's germline CDR1 is KGHSH and CDR2 LQKENI. CDR3 sequence reads: CASSQGTDYGYTF. Here the CDR3 DNA reads TGTGCCAGCTCACAGGGGACTGACTATGGCTACACCTTC.

The rearrangement uses TRBV11-2 and TRBJ2-5; the match to TRBD1 covers 8 bases. Germline loops: CDR1 SGHAT, CDR2 FQNNGV. The CDR3 runs 14 residues. J lost 6 bases, V lost 1 base, and 4 bases had no gene match. The CDR3: CASSLAGQDQTQYF. CDR3 DNA sequence: TGTGCCAGCAGCTTAGCGGGACAGGACCAGACCCAGTACTTC.

On this clone itself: The junction differs from germline at one of its ends, possibly a read error. The chain employs TRBV7-7 and TRBJ1-1; D may be TRBD1 (6 bases). CDR1 SSHAT and CDR2 FNYEAQ come from the germline V gene (reference sequence). This CDR3 is built from 18 residues. The CDR3: CASSRRLGQEGPNTEAFF. The CDR3 nucleotides are TGTGCTAGCAGTCGCAGGCTGGGACAAGAGGGGCCGAACACTGAAGCTTTCTTT.

This chain uses TRBV5-6 with TRBJ2-3, with 10 bases that match TRBD2. CDR3 length: 15 residues. Losses at the gene ends were 4 bases for V and 3 bases for J; bases not matched to a gene: 5. In germline, CDR1 is SGHDT, CDR2 YYEEEE. The CDR3 nucleotides read TGTGCCAGCAGCCTAGGACTAGCGGAGACAGATACGCAGTATTTT. Residues: CASSLGLAETDTQYF.

This chain joins TRBV10-2 and TRBJ1-6; 10 bases agree with TRBD1. V trimming: 5 bases; J trimming: 6 bases; junction bases outside the gene matches: 4. The CDR3 extends over 15 amino acids. Germline assignment: CDR1 WSHSY and CDR2 SAAADI. CDR3 sequence reads: CASSSRDRGNSPLHF. The CDR3 DNA is TGCGCCAGCAGTTCCAGGGACAGGGGTAATTCACCCCTCCACTTT.

The chain has TRBV19 and TRBJ1-4; a weak D match, TRBD1 (6 bases). Germline assignment: CDR1 LNHDA and CDR2 SQIVND (reference sequence). Trimming pared 7 bases from V and 8 bases from J, leaving 14 bases between. This CDR3 spans 13 amino acids. Here the CDR3 reads CASTQGYLEKLFF. For the CDR3, the DNA is TGTGCCAGTACACAGGGCTATTTGGAAAAACTGTTTTTT.

In this sample, this clone turned up once. The chain recombines TRBV5-6 with TRBJ2-2; D remains unclear. The CDR3 loop spans 14 amino acids. Germline V gene data show CDR1 as SGHDT and CDR2 as YYEEEE. V was shortened by 0 bases and J by 4 bases, with 7 bases between the two germline ends. CDR3 region: CASSLGPTTGELFF. CDR3 coding DNA: TGTGCCAGCAGCTTGGGACCGACCACCGGGGAGCTGTTTTTT.

Details on this clone: With a much larger clone just one base away, this may be a read error. The J gene is TRBJ1-1, the V gene TRBV7-9, with D uncertain. The CDR3 totals 14 residues. The V end was cut by 0 bases, the J end by 0 bases, with 5 bases between. The germline V gene encodes CDR1 SEHNR and CDR2 FQNEAQ (reference sequence). CDR3 sequence reads: CASSLAGMNTEAFF. In DNA form, the CDR3 reads TGTGCCAGCAGCTTAGCAGGGATGAACACTGAAGCTTTCTTT.

This clone was picked up one time. The junction shows a germline mismatch at one end, possibly a read error. This chain joins TRBV2 and TRBJ1-5; D uncertain. The CDR3 extends over 15 amino acids. In germline, CDR1 is SNHLY, CDR2 FYNNEI. CDR3 in amino acids: CAISESLGSNQPQHF. The CDR3 bases are TGTGCCATCAGTGAGTCGCTGGGAAGCAATCAGCCCCAGCATTTT.

The J gene is TRBJ2-7, the V gene TRBV30, with 9 bases lining up with TRBD1. Germline V CDR1 and CDR2: GTSNPN, SVGIG (reference sequence). The CDR3 totals 13 residues. Trimming took 2 bases from V and 4 from J; bases not matched to a gene: 3. The CDR3 bases are TGTGCCTGGAGTTGGACAGGGGCTTACGAGCAGTACTTC. Protein: CAWSWTGAYEQYF. The full variable domain, in which reference TRBV30 and TRBJ2-7 provide the parts outside the CDR3, is SQTIHQWPATLVQPVGSPLSLECTVEGTSNPNLYWYRQAAGRGLQLLFYSVGIGQISSEVPQNLSASRPQDRQFILSSKKLLLSDSGFYLCAWSWTGAYEQYFGPGTRLTVT.

V and J are TRBV19 and TRBJ1-5; D unclear. Per germline, CDR1 LNHDA and CDR2 SQIVND (reference sequence). There are 12 residues in the CDR3. Between the trimmed V and J ends, which lost 2 bases and 7 bases, there was a span of 6 bases. In DNA form, the CDR3 reads TGTGCCAGTAGTATACCCTTCCAGCCCCAGCATTTT. Translation: CASSIPFQPQHF.

This sequence joins TRBV11-1 and TRBJ1-3; possible D gene TRBD1, 6 bases. V lost 5 bases and J 2 bases, leaving 13 bases between the germline ends. This CDR3 spans 15 amino acids. Per the germline V gene, CDR1 is SGHAT and CDR2 is FQDESV (reference sequence). The CDR3 sequence: CASSGKQGAGNTIYF. For the CDR3, the DNA is TGTGCCAGCAGCGGAAAACAGGGTGCTGGAAACACCATATATTTT.

The V call is TRBV6-1, the J call TRBJ2-7; no clear D gene. V was cut by 0 bases and J by 7 bases, with 16 bases left in between. The CDR3 extends over 15 amino acids. Looked up from germline, CDR1 is MNHNS and CDR2 is SASEGT. CDR3 nucleotides: TGTGCCAGCAGTGAAGCGCTATGGTCCGTATCAGAGCAGTACTTC. This sequence encodes CASSEALWSVSEQYF.

The gene calls are TRBV5-1 and TRBJ2-3; the match to TRBD2 covers 12 bases. Germline V CDR1 and CDR2: SGHRS, YFSETQ. With 7 bases clipped from V and 4 bases from J, the junction kept 4 bases outside the gene matches. The CDR3 contains 14 residues. The chain's CDR3 is CASATSGGADTQYF. For the CDR3, the DNA is TGCGCCAGCGCGACTAGCGGGGGCGCAGATACGCAGTATTTT.

The CDR3 DNA is TGTGCCAGCAGCTCGGACAGGGACGCCTACGAGCAGTACTTC. It is translated as CASSSDRDAYEQYF. The chain links TRBV7-9 to TRBJ2-7; 8 bases line up with TRBD1. V was clipped by 4 bases and J by 2 bases; unmatched bases: 4. CDR3 length: 14 amino acids. In germline, CDR1 is SEHNR, CDR2 FQNEAQ (reference sequence).

In the case of this clone: Other DNA sequences in this sample translate to the same CDR3. The V call is TRBV4-3, the J call TRBJ2-7; the D gene is possibly TRBD2 (6 bases). V lost 1 base to trimming and J lost 1 base, with 8 bases between them. The CDR3 runs 14 residues. Germline CDR1 and CDR2: LGHNA and YSLEER. The CDR3 coding sequence is TGCGCCAGCAGCCAAGGGGCGGGGTCCTACGAGCAGTACTTC. Its protein product is CASSQGAGSYEQYF.

The V and J genes are TRBV7-3 and TRBJ2-3, with D unclear. The germline V gene encodes CDR1 SGHTA and CDR2 FQGTGA. CDR3 length: 14 amino acids. V dropped 5 bases and J dropped 0 bases, with 9 bases sitting between them. In nucleotides, the CDR3 is TGTGCCAGCAGCCCCGGCGCTAGCACAGATACGCAGTATTTT. Translation gives CASSPGASTDTQYF.

The J gene is TRBJ2-6, the V gene TRBV7-6; possibly TRBD2 for D (7 bases). V was pared by 2 bases and J by 0 bases, with 23 bases between. This CDR3 region has 21 residues. Germline lookup yields CDR1 SGHVS and CDR2 FNYEAQ. Written as DNA, the CDR3 is TGTGCCAGCAGCTTATTCTCCTCGCGGGGGCCCTTTCCCTCTGGGGCCAACGTCCTGACTTTC. The encoded protein is CASSLFSSRGPFPSGANVLTF.

V usage is TRBV10-3 and J usage is TRBJ1-2; TRBD1 matches at 7 bases. This CDR3 is built from 12 residues. Germline V gene sequence: CDR1 ENHRY, CDR2 SYGVKD. The ends lost 10 bases at V and 8 bases at J; junction bases unmatched: 10. The chain's CDR3 is CATGEGARGYTF. As DNA, the CDR3 is TGTGCCACCGGGGAGGGGGCGCGCGGCTACACCTTC.

In DNA, the CDR3 is TGTGCCAGCAGCTCGGGGACTAGCGGGCCCGGGGAGCTGTTTTTT. Its protein is CASSSGTSGPGELFF. The gene calls are TRBV7-6 and TRBJ2-2; TRBD2 matches 12 bases. Germline V gene data show CDR1 as SGHVS and CDR2 as FNYEAQ. Unmatched junction bases numbered 3, after V lost 4 bases and J lost 6 bases. The CDR3 extends over 15 amino acids.

The chain joins TRBV5-6 to TRBJ1-1; maybe TRBD1 (5 bases). Trimming left V 4 bases short and J 1 base short, with 11 bases between. Germline CDR1 and CDR2: SGHDT and YYEEEE. The CDR3 runs 14 residues. CDR3 region: CASSQGTANTEAFF. The CDR3 nucleotides are TGTGCCAGCAGCCAAGGGACCGCGAACACTGAAGCTTTCTTT.

The CDR3 is CASSLPGALGGNKRGGQFF. The CDR3 coding sequence is TGTGCCAGCAGCTTACCGGGAGCCCTAGGCGGGAACAAAAGGGGTGGGCAGTTCTTC. The chain has TRBV7-9 and TRBJ2-1; D might be TRBD2 (6 bases). Germline values: CDR1 SEHNR, CDR2 FQNEAQ (reference sequence). CDR3 length: 19 amino acids. Trimming removed 2 bases at V and 12 bases at J, with 32 bases between.

The chain joins TRBV5-1 to TRBJ2-2; no definite D call. The CDR3 is 15 amino acids. Deletions cut 3 bases from V and 4 bases from J, with 13 bases between. Germline CDR1 is SGHRS and CDR2 is YFSETQ. The CDR3 DNA reads as TGCGCCAGCAGCTGGGAAGGGCATACCACCGGGGAGCTGTTTTTT. It is translated as CASSWEGHTTGELFF.

This clone appeared a few times. The chain is built from TRBV23-1 and TRBJ2-7; D is unclear. TRBV23-1 is identified as an open reading frame with a role that is uncertain. Trimming took 4 bases from V and 0 from J, leaving 7 bases between them. This CDR3 is 13 amino acids long. CDR3 nucleotide sequence: TGCGCCAGCAGTCCCCACAGCTCCTACGAGCAGTACTTC. Its translation is CASSPHSSYEQYF.

The rearrangement links TRBV27 to TRBJ2-7, with 9 bases fitting TRBD2. The germline V gene has CDR1 MNHEY and CDR2 SMNVEV (reference sequence). This CDR3 contains 15 residues. The junction had 2 bases not matched to a gene; V was cut back by 2 bases and J by 0 bases. CDR3 sequence: CASSLTSGLSYEQYF. Here the CDR3 DNA reads TGTGCCAGCAGTTTAACTAGCGGGCTCTCCTACGAGCAGTACTTC.

The rearrangement joins TRBV9 to TRBJ2-3; D may be TRBD1 (5 bases). The CDR3 is made up of 15 amino acids. V was cut by 4 bases and J by 2 bases, with 14 bases left in between. The germline V gene has CDR1 SGDLS and CDR2 YYNGEE. The CDR3 bases are TGTGCCAGCAGCAACCTTGGACAAGTCACAGATACGCAGTATTTT. Translation: CASSNLGQVTDTQYF.

The rearrangement joins TRBV2 to TRBJ1-1; D not resolved. This CDR3 region has 15 residues. Per germline, CDR1 SNHLY and CDR2 FYNNEI. Trimming shortened V by 2 bases and J by 4 bases, and 14 bases separated the two germline ends. CDR3 amino acids: CASSENTASSTEAFF. CDR3 nucleotide sequence: TGTGCCAGCAGTGAAAACACGGCTTCGAGCACTGAAGCTTTCTTT.

The chain carries TRBV5-1 and TRBJ2-3, with D maybe TRBD2 (6 bases). Germline assignment: CDR1 SGHRS and CDR2 YFSETQ. Trimming left V 0 bases short and J 5 bases short, with 7 bases between. The CDR3 sequence is 13 residues long. The CDR3 protein is CASSLGLVDTQYF. The CDR3 DNA reads TGCGCCAGCAGCTTGGGACTAGTAGATACGCAGTATTTT.